Sequencing of this T cell receptor (beta chain) was carried out in a study of CD8+ T cells in alopecia areata. Extraction and reverse transcription of RNA yielded cDNA as the sequencing template. The assay was immunoSEQ multiplex PCR, and TCRdb's table has in-frame clones only and misses some. The sample contains more than 95,000 clones, about 50% of which appear only once. This CDR3 is built from 15 residues. CDR1 is GTSNPN, CDR2 SVGIG, per germline (reference sequence). The junction had 7 bases not matched to a gene; V was cut back by 0 bases and J by 7 bases. This TCR was recovered from a human donor with alopecia areata. The rearrangement joins TRBV30 to TRBJ2-2; TRBD1 matches at 8 bases. Sequenced material: NKG2D-low CD8+ T cells sorted from blood. CDR3: CAWSVGQGAGGELFF. The DNA for the CDR3 is TGTGCCTGGAGTGTAGGGCAGGGGGCCGGCGGGGAGCTGTTTTTT.